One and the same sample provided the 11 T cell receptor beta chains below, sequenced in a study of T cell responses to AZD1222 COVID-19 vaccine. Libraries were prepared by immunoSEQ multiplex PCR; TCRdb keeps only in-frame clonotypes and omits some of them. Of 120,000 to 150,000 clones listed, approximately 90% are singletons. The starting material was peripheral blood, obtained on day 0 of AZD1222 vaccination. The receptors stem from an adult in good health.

CDR3 DNA sequence: TGTGCCAGTAGTGTTTACAATGAGCAGTTCTTC. Residues: CASSVYNEQFF. The chain joins TRBV19 to TRBJ2-1; D gene unclear. Germline V lookup: CDR1 LNHDA, CDR2 SQIVND (reference sequence). V lost 5 bases and J lost 4, with 3 bases in between. The CDR3 sequence is 11 residues long.

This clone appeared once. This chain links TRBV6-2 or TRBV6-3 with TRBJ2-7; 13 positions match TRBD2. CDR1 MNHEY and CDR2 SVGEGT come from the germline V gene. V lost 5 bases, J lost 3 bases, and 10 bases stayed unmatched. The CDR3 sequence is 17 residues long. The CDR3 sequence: CASSDGLAGVSGYEQYF. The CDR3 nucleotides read TGTGCCAGCAGTGACGGACTAGCGGGAGTGAGTGGCTACGAGCAGTACTTC.

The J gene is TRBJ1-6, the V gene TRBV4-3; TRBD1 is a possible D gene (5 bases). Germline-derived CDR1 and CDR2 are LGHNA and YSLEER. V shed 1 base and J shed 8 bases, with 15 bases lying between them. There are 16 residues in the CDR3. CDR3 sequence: CASSQGADNQDSPLHF. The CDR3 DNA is TGCGCCAGCAGCCAAGGGGCGGACAACCAGGATTCACCCCTCCACTTT.

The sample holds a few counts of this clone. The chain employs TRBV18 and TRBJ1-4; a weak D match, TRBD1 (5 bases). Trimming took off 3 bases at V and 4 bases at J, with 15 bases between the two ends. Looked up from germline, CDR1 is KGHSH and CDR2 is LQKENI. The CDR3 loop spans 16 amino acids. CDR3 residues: CASSPGTGASNEKLFF. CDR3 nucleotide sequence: TGTGCCAGCTCACCCGGAACCGGGGCGAGTAATGAAAAACTGTTTTTT.

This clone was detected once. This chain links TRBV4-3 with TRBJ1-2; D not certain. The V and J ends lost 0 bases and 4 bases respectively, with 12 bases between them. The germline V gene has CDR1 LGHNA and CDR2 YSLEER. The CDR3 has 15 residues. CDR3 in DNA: TGCGCCAGCAGCCAAGATACGGCGTCCCTCTATGGCTACACCTTC. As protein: CASSQDTASLYGYTF.

CDR3 in amino acids: CASSVAGARDEKLFF. DNA for the CDR3: TGTGCCAGCAGCGTAGCAGGGGCTAGGGATGAAAAACTGTTTTTT. J is TRBJ1-4 and V is TRBV9, with TRBD1 as a possible D gene (6 bases). The CDR3 spans 15 residues. Germline V gene sequence: CDR1 SGDLS, CDR2 YYNGEE. With 0 bases removed from V and 6 bases from J, the gap between germline ends came to 12 bases.

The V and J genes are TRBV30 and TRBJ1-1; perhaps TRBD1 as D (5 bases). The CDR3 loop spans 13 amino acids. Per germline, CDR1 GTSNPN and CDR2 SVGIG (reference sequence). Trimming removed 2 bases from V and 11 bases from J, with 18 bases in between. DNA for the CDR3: TGTGCCTGGAGTTCTAACTTCGGGGGGACGGCTTTCTTT. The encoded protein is CAWSSNFGGTAFF.

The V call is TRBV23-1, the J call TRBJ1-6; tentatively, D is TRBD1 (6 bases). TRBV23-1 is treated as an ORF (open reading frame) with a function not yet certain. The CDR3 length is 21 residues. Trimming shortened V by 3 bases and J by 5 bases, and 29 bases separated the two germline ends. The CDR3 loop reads CASSHSRTVPTPDRNNSPLHF. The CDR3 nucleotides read TGCGCCAGCAGTCACTCCAGGACAGTACCCACACCAGACCGGAATAATTCACCCCTCCACTTT.

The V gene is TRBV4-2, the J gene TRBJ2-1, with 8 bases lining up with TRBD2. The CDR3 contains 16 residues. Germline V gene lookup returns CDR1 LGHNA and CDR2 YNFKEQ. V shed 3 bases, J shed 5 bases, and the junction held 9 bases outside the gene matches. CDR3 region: CASSHRPGLGNNEQFF. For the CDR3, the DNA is TGTGCCAGCAGCCACCGACCGGGACTAGGTAACAATGAGCAGTTCTTC.

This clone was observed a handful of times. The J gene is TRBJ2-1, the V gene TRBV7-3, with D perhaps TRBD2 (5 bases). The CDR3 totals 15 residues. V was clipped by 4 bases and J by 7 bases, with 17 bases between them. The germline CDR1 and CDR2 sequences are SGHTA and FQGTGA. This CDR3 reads CASSSNWASTNEQFF. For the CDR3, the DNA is TGTGCCAGCAGCTCCAACTGGGCTAGCACGAATGAGCAGTTCTTC.

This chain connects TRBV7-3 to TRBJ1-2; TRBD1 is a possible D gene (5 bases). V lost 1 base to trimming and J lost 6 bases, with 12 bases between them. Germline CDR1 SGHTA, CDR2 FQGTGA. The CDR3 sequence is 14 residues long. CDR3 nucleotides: TGTGCCAGCAGCTTAAACGGGGGTGACGATGGCTACACCTTC. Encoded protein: CASSLNGGDDGYTF.